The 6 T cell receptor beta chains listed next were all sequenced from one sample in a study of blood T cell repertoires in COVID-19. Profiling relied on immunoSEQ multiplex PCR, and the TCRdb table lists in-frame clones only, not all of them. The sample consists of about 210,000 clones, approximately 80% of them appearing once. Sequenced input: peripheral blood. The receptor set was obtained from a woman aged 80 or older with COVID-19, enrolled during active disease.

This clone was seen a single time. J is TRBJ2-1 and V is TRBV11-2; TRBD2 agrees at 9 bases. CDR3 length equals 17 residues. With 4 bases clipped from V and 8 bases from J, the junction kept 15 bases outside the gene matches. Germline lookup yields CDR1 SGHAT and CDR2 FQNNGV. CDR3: CASSSIPPAGGLYEQFF. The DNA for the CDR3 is TGTGCCAGCAGCTCAATCCCGCCTGCGGGGGGGTTATATGAGCAGTTCTTC.

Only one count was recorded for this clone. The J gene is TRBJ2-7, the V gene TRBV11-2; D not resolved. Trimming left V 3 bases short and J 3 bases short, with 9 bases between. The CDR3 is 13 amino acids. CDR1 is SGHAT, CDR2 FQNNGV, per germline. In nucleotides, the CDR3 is TGTGCCAGCAGCTTTATGAGTATCTACGAGCAGTACTTC. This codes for CASSFMSIYEQYF. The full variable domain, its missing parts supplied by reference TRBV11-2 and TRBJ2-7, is EAGVAQSPRYKIIEKRQSVAFWCNPISGHATLYWYQQILGQGPKLLIQFQNNGVVDDSQLPKDRFSAERLKGVDSTLKIQPAKLEDSAVYLCASSFMSIYEQYFGPGTRLTVT.

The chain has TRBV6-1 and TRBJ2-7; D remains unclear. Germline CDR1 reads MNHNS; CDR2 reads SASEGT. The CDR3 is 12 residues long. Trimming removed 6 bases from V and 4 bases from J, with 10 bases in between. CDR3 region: CASSNTDYEQYF. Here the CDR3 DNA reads TGTGCCAGCAGCAACACAGATTACGAGCAGTACTTC.

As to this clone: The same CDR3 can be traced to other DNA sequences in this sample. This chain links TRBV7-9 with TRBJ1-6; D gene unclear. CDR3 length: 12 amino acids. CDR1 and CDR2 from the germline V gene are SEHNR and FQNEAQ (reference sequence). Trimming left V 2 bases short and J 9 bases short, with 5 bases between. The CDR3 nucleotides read TGTGCCAGCAGCTTAACCGGTTCACCCCTCCACTTT. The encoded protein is CASSLTGSPLHF.

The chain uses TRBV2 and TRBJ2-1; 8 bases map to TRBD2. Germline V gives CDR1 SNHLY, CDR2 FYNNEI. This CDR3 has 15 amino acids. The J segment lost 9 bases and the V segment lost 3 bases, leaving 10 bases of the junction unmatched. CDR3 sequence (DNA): TGTGCCAGCAGTGAGCTTAGCGGGACTTCCAGTGAGCAGTTCTTC. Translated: CASSELSGTSSEQFF.

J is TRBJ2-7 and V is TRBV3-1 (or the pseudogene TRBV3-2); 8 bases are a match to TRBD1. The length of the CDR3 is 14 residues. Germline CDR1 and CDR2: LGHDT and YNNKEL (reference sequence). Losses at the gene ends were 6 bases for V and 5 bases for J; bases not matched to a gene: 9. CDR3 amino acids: CASREQGGRDEQYF. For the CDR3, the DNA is TGTGCCAGCAGGGAACAGGGGGGTAGGGACGAGCAGTACTTC.